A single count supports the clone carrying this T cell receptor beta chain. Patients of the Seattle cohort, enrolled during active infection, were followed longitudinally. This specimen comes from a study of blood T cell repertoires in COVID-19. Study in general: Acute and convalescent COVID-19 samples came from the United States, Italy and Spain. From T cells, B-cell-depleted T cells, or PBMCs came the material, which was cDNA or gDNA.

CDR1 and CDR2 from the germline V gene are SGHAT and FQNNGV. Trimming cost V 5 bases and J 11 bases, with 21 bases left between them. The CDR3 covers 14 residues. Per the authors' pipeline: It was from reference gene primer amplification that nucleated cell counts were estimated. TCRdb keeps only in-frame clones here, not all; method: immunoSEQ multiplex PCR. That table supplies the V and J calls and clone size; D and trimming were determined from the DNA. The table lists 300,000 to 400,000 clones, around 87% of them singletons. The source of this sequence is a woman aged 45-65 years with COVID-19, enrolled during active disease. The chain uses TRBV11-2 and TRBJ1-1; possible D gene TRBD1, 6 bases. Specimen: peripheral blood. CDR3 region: CASSLRDTSREAFF. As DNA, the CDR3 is TGTGCCAGCAGCCTCAGGGACACCTCCCGCGAGGCTTTCTTT.